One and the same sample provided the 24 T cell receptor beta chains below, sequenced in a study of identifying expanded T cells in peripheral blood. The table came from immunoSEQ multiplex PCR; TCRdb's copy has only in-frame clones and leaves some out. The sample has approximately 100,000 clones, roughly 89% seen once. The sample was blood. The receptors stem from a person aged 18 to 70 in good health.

For the CDR3, the DNA is TGTGCCAGCAGCCCCGACCTATCGCCAGGGGGGATGAACACTGAAGCTTTCTTT. As protein: CASSPDLSPGGMNTEAFF. The rearrangement links TRBV4-2 to TRBJ1-1, with 7 bases aligning to TRBD1. Trimming took 4 bases from V and 0 from J; bases not matched to a gene: 14. The CDR3 extends over 18 amino acids. CDR1 LGHNA and CDR2 YNFKEQ come from the germline V gene.

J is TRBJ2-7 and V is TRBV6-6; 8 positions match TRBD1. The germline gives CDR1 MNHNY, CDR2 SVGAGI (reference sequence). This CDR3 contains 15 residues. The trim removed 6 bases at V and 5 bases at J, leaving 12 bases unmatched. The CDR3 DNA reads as TGTGCCAGCAGCTCAGGGGGCAGTCTAGTCCACGAGCAGTACTTC. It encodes CASSSGGSLVHEQYF.

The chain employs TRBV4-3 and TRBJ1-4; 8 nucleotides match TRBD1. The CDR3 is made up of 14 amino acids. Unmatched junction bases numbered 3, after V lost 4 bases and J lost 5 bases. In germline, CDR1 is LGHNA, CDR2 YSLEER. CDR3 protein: CASSPDRVNEKLFF. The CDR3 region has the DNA TGCGCCAGCAGCCCGGACAGGGTAAATGAAAAACTGTTTTTT.

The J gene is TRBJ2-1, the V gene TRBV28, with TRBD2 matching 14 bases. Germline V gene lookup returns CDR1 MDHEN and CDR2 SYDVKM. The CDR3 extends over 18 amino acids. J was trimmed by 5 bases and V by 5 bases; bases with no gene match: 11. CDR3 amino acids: CASSNMGLAGETNNEQFF. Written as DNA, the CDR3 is TGTGCCAGCAGTAACATGGGACTAGCGGGGGAAACTAACAATGAGCAGTTCTTC.

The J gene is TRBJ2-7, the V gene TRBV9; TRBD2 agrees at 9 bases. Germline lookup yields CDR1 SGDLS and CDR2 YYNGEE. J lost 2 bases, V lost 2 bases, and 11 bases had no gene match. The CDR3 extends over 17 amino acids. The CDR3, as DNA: TGTGCCAGCAGCGTTAATTCGGGCGGGGGGGCCCCCTACGAGCAGTACTTC. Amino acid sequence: CASSVNSGGGAPYEQYF.

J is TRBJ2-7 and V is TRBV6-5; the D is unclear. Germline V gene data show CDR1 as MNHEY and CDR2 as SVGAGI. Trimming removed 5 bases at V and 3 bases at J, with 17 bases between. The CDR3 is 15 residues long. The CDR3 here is CASSGRSTALYEQYF. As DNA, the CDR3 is TGTGCCAGCAGTGGCAGGAGTACAGCGCTCTACGAGCAGTACTTC.

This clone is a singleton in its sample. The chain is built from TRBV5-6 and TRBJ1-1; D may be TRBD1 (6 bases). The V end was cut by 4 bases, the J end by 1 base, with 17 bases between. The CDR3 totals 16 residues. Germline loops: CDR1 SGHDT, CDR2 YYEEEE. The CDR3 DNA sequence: TGTGCCAGCAGCCTGAAACAGGGATTCGGGAACACTGAAGCTTTCTTT. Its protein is CASSLKQGFGNTEAFF. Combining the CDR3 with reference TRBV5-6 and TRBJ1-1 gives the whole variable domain DAGVTQSPTHLIKTRGQQVTLRCSPKSGHDTVSWYQQALGQGPQFIFQYYEEEERQRGNFPDRFSGHQFPNYSSELNVNALLLGDSALYLCASSLKQGFGNTEAFFGQGTRLTVV.

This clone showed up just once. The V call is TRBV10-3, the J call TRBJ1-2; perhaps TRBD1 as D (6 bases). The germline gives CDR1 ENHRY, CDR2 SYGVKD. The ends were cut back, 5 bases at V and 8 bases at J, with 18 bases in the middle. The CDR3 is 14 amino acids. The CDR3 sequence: CAISQVTGPGGYTF. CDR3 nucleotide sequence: TGTGCCATCAGTCAGGTTACAGGGCCGGGAGGCTACACCTTC.

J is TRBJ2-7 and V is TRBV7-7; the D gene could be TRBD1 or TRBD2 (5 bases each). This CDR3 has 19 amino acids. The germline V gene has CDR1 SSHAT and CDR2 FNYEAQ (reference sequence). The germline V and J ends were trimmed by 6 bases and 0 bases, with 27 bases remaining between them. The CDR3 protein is CASRQTGRPGPGTSYEQYF. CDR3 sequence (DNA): TGTGCCAGCAGACAAACGGGGCGCCCGGGACCCGGGACCTCCTACGAGCAGTACTTC.

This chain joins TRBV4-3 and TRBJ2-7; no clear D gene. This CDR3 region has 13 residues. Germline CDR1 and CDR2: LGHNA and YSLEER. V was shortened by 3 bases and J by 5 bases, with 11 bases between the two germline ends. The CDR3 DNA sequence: TGCGCCAGCAGCCATGTACTGGACGACGAGCAGTACTTC. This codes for CASSHVLDDEQYF.

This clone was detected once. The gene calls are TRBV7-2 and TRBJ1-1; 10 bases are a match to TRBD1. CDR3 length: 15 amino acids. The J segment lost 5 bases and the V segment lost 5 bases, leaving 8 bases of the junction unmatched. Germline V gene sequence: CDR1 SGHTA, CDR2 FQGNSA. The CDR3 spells CASSRRDRGYTEAFF. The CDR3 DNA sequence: TGTGCCAGCAGCCGCCGGGACAGGGGTTATACTGAAGCTTTCTTT.

Written as DNA, the CDR3 is TGTGCCAGCCGGAAGGACAGGGCGTCGAGCTATGGCTACACCTTC. It translates to CASRKDRASSYGYTF. The chain couples TRBV19 to TRBJ1-2, with 8 bases fitting TRBD1. The J segment lost 4 bases and the V segment lost 9 bases, leaving 13 bases of the junction unmatched. Germline V CDR1 and CDR2: LNHDA, SQIVND (reference sequence). The CDR3 loop spans 15 amino acids.

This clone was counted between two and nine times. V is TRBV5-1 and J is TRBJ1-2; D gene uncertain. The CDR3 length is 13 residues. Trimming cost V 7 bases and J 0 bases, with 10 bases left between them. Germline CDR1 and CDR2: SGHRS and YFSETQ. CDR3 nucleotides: TGCGCCAGCGCCCCAGATACTAACTATGGCTACACCTTC. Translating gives CASAPDTNYGYTF. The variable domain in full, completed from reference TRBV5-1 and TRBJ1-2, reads KAGVTQTPRYLIKTRGQQVTLSCSPISGHRSVSWYQQTPGQGLQFLFEYFSETQRNKGNFPGRFSGRQFSNSRSEMNVSTLELGDSALYLCASAPDTNYGYTFGSGTRLTVV.

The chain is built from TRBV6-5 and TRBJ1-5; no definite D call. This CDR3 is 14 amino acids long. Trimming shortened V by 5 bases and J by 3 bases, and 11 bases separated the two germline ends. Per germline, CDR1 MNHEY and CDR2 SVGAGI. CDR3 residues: CASSPGLSNQPQHF. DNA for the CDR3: TGTGCCAGCAGTCCGGGATTATCCAATCAGCCCCAGCATTTT.

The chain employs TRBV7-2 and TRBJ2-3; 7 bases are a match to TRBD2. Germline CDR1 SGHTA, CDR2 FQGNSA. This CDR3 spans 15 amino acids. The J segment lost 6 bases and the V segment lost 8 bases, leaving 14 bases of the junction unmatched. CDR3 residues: CASQSMRGSGDTQYF. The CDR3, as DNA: TGTGCCAGCCAGAGTATGCGGGGGTCCGGCGATACGCAGTATTTT.

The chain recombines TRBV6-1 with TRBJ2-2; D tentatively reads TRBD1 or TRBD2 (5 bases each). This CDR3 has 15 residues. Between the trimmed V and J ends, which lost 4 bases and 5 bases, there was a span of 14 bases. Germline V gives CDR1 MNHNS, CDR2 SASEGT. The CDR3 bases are TGTGCCAGCAGTGGGGACGGCCGTGGGACCGGGGAGCTGTTTTTT. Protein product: CASSGDGRGTGELFF.

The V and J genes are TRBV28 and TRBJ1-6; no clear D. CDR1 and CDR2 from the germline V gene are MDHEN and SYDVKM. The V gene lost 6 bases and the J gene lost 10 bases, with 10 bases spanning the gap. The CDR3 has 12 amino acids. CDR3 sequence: CASSPAPSPLHF. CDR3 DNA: TGTGCCAGCAGCCCCGCCCCCTCACCCCTCCACTTT. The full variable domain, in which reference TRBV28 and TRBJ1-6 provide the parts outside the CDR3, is DVKVTQSSRYLVKRTGEKVFLECVQDMDHENMFWYRQDPGLGLRLIYFSYDVKMKEKGDIPEGYSVSREKKERFSLILESASTNQTSMYLCASSPAPSPLHFGNGTRLTVT.

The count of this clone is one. CDR3 region: CASSRGGSADTQYF. For the CDR3, the DNA is TGTGCCAGCAGTAGGGGGGGCAGCGCAGATACGCAGTATTTT. This chain links TRBV7-2 with TRBJ2-3; D is perhaps TRBD2 (7 bases). From germline, CDR1 is SGHTA and CDR2 FQGNSA. The germline V and J ends were trimmed by 6 bases and 4 bases, with 14 bases remaining between them. This CDR3 has 14 residues.

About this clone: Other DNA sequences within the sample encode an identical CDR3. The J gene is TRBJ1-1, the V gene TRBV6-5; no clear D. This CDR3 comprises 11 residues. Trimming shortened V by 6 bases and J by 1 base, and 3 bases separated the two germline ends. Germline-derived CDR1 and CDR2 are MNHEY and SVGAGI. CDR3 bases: TGTGCCAGCAGGGAGAACACTGAAGCTTTCTTT. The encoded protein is CASRENTEAFF.

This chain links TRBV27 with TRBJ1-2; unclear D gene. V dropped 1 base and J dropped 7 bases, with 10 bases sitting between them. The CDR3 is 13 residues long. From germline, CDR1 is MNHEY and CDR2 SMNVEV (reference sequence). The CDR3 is CASSLFPRTGYTF. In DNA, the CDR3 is TGTGCCAGCAGTTTATTTCCCAGGACTGGCTACACCTTC.

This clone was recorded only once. In DNA, the CDR3 is TGTGCCAGCAGTGCGGGGGGCACCGGGGAGCTGTTTTTT. This gives the protein CASSAGGTGELFF. The chain combines TRBV6-4 with TRBJ2-2, with 7 positions matching TRBD2. Germline V gives CDR1 MRHNA, CDR2 SNTAGT. This CDR3 has 13 amino acids. V shed 4 bases, J shed 4 bases, and the junction held 0 bases outside the gene matches.

Written as DNA, the CDR3 is TGTGCCAGCAGTTTATTAGGGGTGAACACTGAAGCTTTCTTT. It is translated as CASSLLGVNTEAFF. The chain couples TRBV27 to TRBJ1-1, with D tentatively TRBD1 (5 bases). The CDR3 runs to 14 residues. In germline, CDR1 is MNHEY, CDR2 SMNVEV (reference sequence). V dropped 1 base and J dropped 0 bases, with 6 bases sitting between them.

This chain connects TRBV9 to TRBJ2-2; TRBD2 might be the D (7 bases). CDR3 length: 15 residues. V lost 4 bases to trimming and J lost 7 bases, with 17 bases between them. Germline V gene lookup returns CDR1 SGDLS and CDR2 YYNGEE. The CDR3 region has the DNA TGTGCCAGCAGCACCAGGATAGGGGGGGTCGGGGAGCTGTTTTTT. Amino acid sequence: CASSTRIGGVGELFF. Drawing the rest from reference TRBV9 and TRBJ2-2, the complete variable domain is DSGVTQTPKHLITATGQRVTLRCSPRSGDLSVYWYQQSLDQGLQFLIQYYNGEERAKGNILERFSAQQFPDLHSELNLSSLELGDSALYFCASSTRIGGVGELFFGEGSRLTVL.

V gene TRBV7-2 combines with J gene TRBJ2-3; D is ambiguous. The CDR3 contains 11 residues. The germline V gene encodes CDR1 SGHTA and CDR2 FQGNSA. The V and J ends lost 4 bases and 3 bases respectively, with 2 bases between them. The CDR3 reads CASSYTDTQYF. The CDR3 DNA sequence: TGTGCCAGCAGCTATACAGATACGCAGTATTTT.